The 31 T cell receptor beta chains reported below all come from one sample, sequenced in a study of PD-1 blockade in classical Hodgkin lymphoma. The protocol was immunoSEQ multiplex PCR, while the TCRdb copy is restricted to in-frame clones and leaves out a portion. The sample gives about 13,000 clones, about 80% of which show up once; 4.1% is in the top ten. In every patient, relapse followed autologous stem cell transplantation, while exposure to brentuximab vedotin differed. The sample in question was peripheral blood mononuclear cells (PBMCs), obtained at baseline. Every receptor here comes from a human donor with classical Hodgkin lymphoma.

J is TRBJ2-1 and V is TRBV29-1; 9 bases are a match to TRBD2. J was trimmed by 3 bases and V by 7 bases; bases with no gene match: 7. The CDR3 sequence is 14 residues long. Per germline, CDR1 SQVTM and CDR2 ANQGSEA. The CDR3 loop reads CSAGGTSIYNEQFF. The CDR3 nucleotides are TGCAGCGCCGGAGGGACTAGCATCTACAATGAGCAGTTCTTC.

V and J are TRBV7-8 and TRBJ1-6; 8 positions match TRBD1. Trimming at V came to 5 bases and at J to 0 bases, leaving 12 bases not matched to a gene. In germline, CDR1 is SGHVS, CDR2 FQNEAQ. The CDR3 contains 19 residues. Here the CDR3 reads CASSLTPHRGVSYNSPLHF. The CDR3 DNA sequence: TGTGCCAGCAGCCTAACCCCTCACAGGGGGGTCTCCTATAATTCACCCCTCCACTTT.

The chain has TRBV7-3 and TRBJ2-1; D perhaps matches TRBD2 (6 bases). This CDR3 region has 11 residues. Trimming left V 2 bases short and J 10 bases short, with 6 bases between. Germline CDR1 and CDR2: SGHTA and FQGTGA. For the CDR3, the DNA is TGTGCCAGCAGCTTAGGAGGGGAGCAGTTCTTC. Translation: CASSLGGEQFF.

The chain recombines TRBV18 with TRBJ2-7; D gene unclear. The germline V and J ends were trimmed by 0 bases and 2 bases, with 8 bases remaining between them. Germline-derived CDR1 and CDR2 are KGHSH and LQKENI. This CDR3 has 14 residues. The CDR3 DNA is TGTGCCAGCTCACCACCCCGGGCTCCCTACGAGCAGTACTTC. It specifies CASSPPRAPYEQYF.

The genes are TRBV10-1 and TRBJ2-7, with 10 bases that match TRBD1. V shed 5 bases and J 7 bases; nucleotides not matched to a gene: 8. This CDR3 is built from 14 residues. Germline CDR1 is WNHNN and CDR2 is SYGVQD (reference sequence). The CDR3 loop reads CASSPGQGLGEQYF. CDR3 in DNA: TGCGCCAGCAGTCCGGGACAGGGGCTAGGGGAGCAGTACTTC.

This chain links TRBV4-1 with TRBJ2-7, with D perhaps assigned TRBD1 or TRBD2 (5 bases each). The ends were cut back, 4 bases at V and 3 bases at J, with 13 bases in the middle. This CDR3 region has 14 residues. Germline V gene data show CDR1 as MGHRA and CDR2 as YSYEKL. CDR3 loop: CASSLRDGVYEQYF. CDR3 in DNA: TGCGCCAGCAGCCTACGGGACGGGGTCTACGAGCAGTACTTC.

The chain is built from TRBV19 and TRBJ1-1, with D uncertain. Per germline, CDR1 LNHDA and CDR2 SQIVND (reference sequence). This CDR3 is 11 amino acids long. The V and J ends lost 3 bases and 7 bases respectively, with 6 bases between them. CDR3 in DNA: TGTGCCAGTAGTATGGGAATTGAAGCTTTCTTT. This translates into CASSMGIEAFF. The complete variable domain, with remaining parts taken from reference TRBV19 and TRBJ1-1, reads DGGITQSPKYLFRKEGQNVTLSCEQNLNHDAMYWYRQDPGQGLRLIYYSQIVNDFQKGDIAEGYSVSREKKESFPLTVTSAQKNPTAFYLCASSMGIEAFFGQGTRLTVV.

The V and J genes are TRBV7-2 and TRBJ2-7; 16 bases line up with TRBD2. This CDR3 has 17 residues. With V trimmed by 2 bases and J by 2 bases, 3 bases remained unmatched. The germline CDR1 and CDR2 sequences are SGHTA and FQGNSA. The CDR3 spells CASSLMGLAGGAYEQYF. For the CDR3, the DNA is TGTGCCAGCAGCTTAATGGGACTAGCGGGGGGGGCCTACGAGCAGTACTTC.

The CDR3: CASSPDPGTANTGELFF. The CDR3, as DNA: TGTGCCAGCAGCCCAGACCCCGGCACGGCGAACACCGGGGAGCTGTTTTTT. The V call is TRBV9, the J call TRBJ2-2; no clear D gene. This CDR3 contains 17 residues. Germline-derived CDR1 and CDR2 are SGDLS and YYNGEE. V lost 4 bases to trimming and J lost 0 bases, with 16 bases between them. Full variable domain (outside the CDR3, taken from reference TRBV9 and TRBJ2-2): DSGVTQTPKHLITATGQRVTLRCSPRSGDLSVYWYQQSLDQGLQFLIQYYNGEERAKGNILERFSAQQFPDLHSELNLSSLELGDSALYFCASSPDPGTANTGELFFGEGSRLTVL.

CDR3 loop: CASSEANVWAYSNQPQHF. Here the CDR3 DNA reads TGTGCCAGCAGTGAAGCGAACGTCTGGGCTTATAGCAATCAGCCCCAGCATTTT. The rearrangement joins TRBV6-1 to TRBJ1-5, with D unclear. CDR3 length: 18 amino acids. V was trimmed by 0 bases and J by 0 bases, leaving 15 bases between them. Germline V gives CDR1 MNHNS, CDR2 SASEGT.

The genes are TRBV7-3 and TRBJ2-5, with TRBD2 identical over 10 bases. Germline values: CDR1 SGHTA, CDR2 FQGTGA. The CDR3 has 16 amino acids. V gave up 1 base and J gave up 2 bases; unmatched junction bases: 4. The CDR3 protein is CASSLIASGGQETQYF. In DNA form, the CDR3 reads TGTGCCAGCAGCTTAATAGCTAGCGGGGGACAAGAGACCCAGTACTTC.

The rearrangement joins TRBV2 to TRBJ2-7; a weak D match, TRBD1 (6 bases). Trimming removed 10 bases from V and 3 bases from J, with 13 bases in between. The CDR3 totals 12 residues. Germline CDR1 is SNHLY and CDR2 is FYNNEI. CDR3 DNA: TGTGCCACCAGGGGCAGGGACTACGAGCAGTACTTC. Translated, it gives CATRGRDYEQYF.

The chain couples TRBV10-3 to TRBJ2-5; 12 bases match TRBD2. Per germline, CDR1 ENHRY and CDR2 SYGVKD. Trimming cost V 6 bases and J 4 bases; bases outside gene matches: 6. The CDR3 covers 15 residues. The CDR3 region is CAIRSLAGGAETQYF. The CDR3 nucleotides are TGTGCCATCAGATCACTAGCGGGAGGTGCAGAGACCCAGTACTTC.

This sequence joins TRBV4-3 and TRBJ2-5; TRBD2 might be the D (7 bases). The CDR3 covers 14 residues. Germline loops: CDR1 LGHNA, CDR2 YSLEER. V was shortened by 0 bases and J by 7 bases, with 12 bases between the two germline ends. In DNA, the CDR3 is TGCGCCAGCAGCCAAGAAGGGGGGGGGAGGACCCAGTACTTC. Its protein is CASSQEGGGRTQYF.

A single count supports this clone. V gene TRBV6-5 combines with J gene TRBJ2-3, with a possible D match to TRBD2 (7 bases). V was shortened by 4 bases and J by 7 bases, with 15 bases between the two germline ends. Germline assignment: CDR1 MNHEY and CDR2 SVGAGI. The CDR3 runs to 14 residues. CDR3 residues: CASSSGGPGYTQYF. The CDR3 DNA follows: TGTGCCAGCAGTTCCGGGGGGCCCGGGTATACGCAGTATTTT.

CDR3: CASSLGDSLTDTQYF. The CDR3 DNA sequence: TGCGCCAGCAGCTTGGGGGACAGCCTAACGGATACGCAGTATTTT. V gene TRBV5-1 combines with J gene TRBJ2-3; 7 nucleotides match TRBD1. With V trimmed by 0 bases and J by 6 bases, 7 bases remained unmatched. The CDR3 runs 15 residues. Per the germline V gene, CDR1 is SGHRS and CDR2 is YFSETQ.

In this sample, this clone turned up a few times. This chain links TRBV25-1 with TRBJ2-3, with 9 positions matching TRBD1. This CDR3 region has 15 residues. With V trimmed by 1 base and J by 5 bases, 4 bases remained unmatched. Germline assignment: CDR1 MGHDK and CDR2 SYGVNS. CDR3 DNA: TGTGCCAGCAGTGAATCGGGACAGGGTATAGATACGCAGTATTTT. Protein: CASSESGQGIDTQYF.

This clone counts as medium-sized. V is TRBV11-2 and J is TRBJ2-5, with TRBD2 matching over 7 bases. After removal of 0 bases from V and 5 bases from J, the junction contained 12 bases not matched to a gene. This CDR3 has 17 residues. Per germline, CDR1 SGHAT and CDR2 FQNNGV. CDR3 sequence: CASSLEAGISLGETQYF. CDR3 DNA sequence: TGTGCCAGCAGCTTAGAAGCGGGGATCTCCCTGGGGGAGACCCAGTACTTC.

The chain links TRBV4-3 to TRBJ1-2; no clear D gene. Germline V lookup: CDR1 LGHNA, CDR2 YSLEER. This CDR3 is 12 amino acids long. The V gene lost 0 bases and the J gene lost 8 bases, with 7 bases spanning the gap. CDR3 loop: CASSQDQVGYTF. The CDR3 nucleotides are TGCGCCAGCAGCCAAGATCAGGTCGGCTACACCTTC.

The rearrangement joins TRBV5-1 to TRBJ2-6; 9 bases are a match to TRBD1. CDR1 is SGHRS, CDR2 YFSETQ, per germline. The CDR3 runs 17 residues. V shed 2 bases and J 4 bases; nucleotides not matched to a gene: 7. The CDR3 reads CASSLRDRVFGANVLTF. CDR3 sequence (DNA): TGCGCCAGCAGCTTAAGGGACAGGGTTTTCGGGGCCAACGTCCTGACTTTC.

The V call is TRBV5-4, the J call TRBJ2-3, with 9 bases aligning to TRBD1. The J segment lost 5 bases and the V segment lost 4 bases, leaving 8 bases of the junction unmatched. CDR1 is SGHNT and CDR2 is YYREEE in the germline V gene (reference sequence). The CDR3 loop spans 15 amino acids. The CDR3 bases are TGTGCCAGCAGCAGTCGGACAGGGGCTGGAGATACGCAGTATTTT. Translated: CASSSRTGAGDTQYF.

The chain couples TRBV27 to TRBJ2-7; 7 bases align to TRBD2. Germline CDR1 MNHEY, CDR2 SMNVEV (reference sequence). Losses at the gene ends were 2 bases for V and 1 base for J; bases not matched to a gene: 5. The CDR3 spans 15 residues. The CDR3 is CASSLRAGRSYEQYF. CDR3 in DNA: TGTGCCAGCAGTTTAAGAGCGGGAAGGTCCTACGAGCAGTACTTC.

On this clone itself: The sample holds other DNA sequences that translate to the same CDR3. V usage is TRBV6-5 and J usage is TRBJ2-5; D perhaps matches TRBD2 (6 bases). Trimming left V 0 bases short and J 4 bases short, with 12 bases between. Germline V gene sequence: CDR1 MNHEY, CDR2 SVGAGI. The CDR3 sequence is 15 residues long. The CDR3 DNA follows: TGTGCCAGCAGTTACTCTCGGGGGAGAGGAGAGACCCAGTACTTC. Translating it yields CASSYSRGRGETQYF.

This chain uses TRBV7-2 with TRBJ2-1; 9 bases align to TRBD1. This CDR3 comprises 15 residues. The germline CDR1 and CDR2 sequences are SGHTA and FQGNSA. The V gene end was trimmed by 3 bases and the J gene end by 9 bases; junction bases not matched to a gene: 9. The CDR3 loop is CASSFGQGLGREQFF. DNA of the CDR3: TGTGCCAGCAGCTTTGGACAGGGGCTGGGGCGTGAGCAGTTCTTC.

The chain joins TRBV5-1 to TRBJ1-4, with no clear D. Per germline, CDR1 SGHRS and CDR2 YFSETQ. V dropped 4 bases and J dropped 5 bases, with 12 bases sitting between them. The CDR3 length is 14 residues. CDR3 coding DNA: TGCGCCAGCAGCCCGGACGTTTCGAATGAAAAACTGTTTTTT. Its protein product is CASSPDVSNEKLFF. The full variable domain, its missing parts supplied by reference TRBV5-1 and TRBJ1-4, is KAGVTQTPRYLIKTRGQQVTLSCSPISGHRSVSWYQQTPGQGLQFLFEYFSETQRNKGNFPGRFSGRQFSNSRSEMNVSTLELGDSALYLCASSPDVSNEKLFFGSGTQLSVL.

This clone came up a few times. The V and J genes are TRBV29-1 and TRBJ1-1; the D is unclear. This CDR3 has 13 residues. Germline V CDR1 and CDR2: SQVTM, ANQGSEA. V was cut by 3 bases and J by 1 base, with 9 bases left in between. In DNA form, the CDR3 reads TGCAGCGTTGAGTTAACAGCGAACACTGAAGCTTTCTTT. It translates to CSVELTANTEAFF.

CDR3 amino acids: CASTEQGNYSYEQYF. CDR3 nucleotides: TGTGCCAGCACCGAGCAAGGGAATTATTCCTACGAGCAGTACTTC. This rearrangement joins TRBV2 to TRBJ2-7, with unresolved D. The CDR3 runs 15 residues. Germline loops: CDR1 SNHLY, CDR2 FYNNEI. The germline V and J ends were trimmed by 7 bases and 1 base, with 17 bases remaining between them.

CDR3: CASGSSTGVQVDTQYF. CDR3 DNA: TGTGCTAGTGGTTCCTCGACAGGGGTACAGGTAGATACGCAGTATTTT. The V and J genes are TRBV12-5 and TRBJ2-3, with 8 nucleotides matching TRBD1. Losses at the gene ends were 4 bases for V and 5 bases for J; bases not matched to a gene: 11. CDR3 length: 16 amino acids. Germline lookup yields CDR1 LGHNT and CDR2 FRNRAP.

The genes are TRBV4-2 and TRBJ2-4; D gene uncertain. Between the trimmed V and J ends, which lost 0 bases and 16 bases, there was a span of 10 bases. CDR1 LGHNA and CDR2 YNFKEQ come from the germline V gene. There are 11 residues in the CDR3. CDR3 DNA: TGTGCCAGCAGCCAAGATGTTCTCGTCTACTTC. Its protein product is CASSQDVLVYF.

The chain has TRBV29-1 and TRBJ1-2; 7 bases line up with TRBD1. The J segment lost 4 bases and the V segment lost 0 bases, leaving 8 bases of the junction unmatched. The CDR3 loop spans 15 amino acids. The germline V gene encodes CDR1 SQVTM and CDR2 ANQGSEA. This chain's CDR3 is CSVEDRGGASYGYTF. The CDR3 coding sequence is TGCAGCGTTGAAGATCGAGGGGGCGCATCCTATGGCTACACCTTC.

V usage is TRBV5-1 and J usage is TRBJ2-1; 11 positions match TRBD2. CDR3 length: 16 residues. V shed 5 bases, J shed 7 bases, and the junction held 11 bases outside the gene matches. Germline lookup yields CDR1 SGHRS and CDR2 YFSETQ. CDR3 DNA: TGCGCCAGCAGTTATGGCGGGACTAGCGGTTTTAATGAGCAGTTCTTC. It encodes CASSYGGTSGFNEQFF.